The TCR beta chain under discussion was sequenced for a study of chemoradiotherapy in HPV16-positive cancers. V was pared by 2 bases and J by 3 bases, with 11 bases between. This CDR3 spans 14 amino acids. From germline, CDR1 is MNHNY and CDR2 SVGAGI (reference sequence). Measured with immunoSEQ multiplex PCR; TCRdb has only the in-frame clones, and not every one. The sample contains 25,000 to 35,000 clones, roughly nine tenths of which appear only once. The clonotype originates from a human donor with HPV-associated anogenital cancer. This rearrangement joins TRBV6-6 to TRBJ2-7, with D tentatively TRBD2 (6 bases). The sequencing used blood, collected from a patient who underwent chemoradiotherapy. CDR3 amino acids: CASSYRAEGYEQYF. The CDR3 region has the DNA TGTGCCAGCAGTTACCGGGCGGAGGGCTACGAGCAGTACTTC.